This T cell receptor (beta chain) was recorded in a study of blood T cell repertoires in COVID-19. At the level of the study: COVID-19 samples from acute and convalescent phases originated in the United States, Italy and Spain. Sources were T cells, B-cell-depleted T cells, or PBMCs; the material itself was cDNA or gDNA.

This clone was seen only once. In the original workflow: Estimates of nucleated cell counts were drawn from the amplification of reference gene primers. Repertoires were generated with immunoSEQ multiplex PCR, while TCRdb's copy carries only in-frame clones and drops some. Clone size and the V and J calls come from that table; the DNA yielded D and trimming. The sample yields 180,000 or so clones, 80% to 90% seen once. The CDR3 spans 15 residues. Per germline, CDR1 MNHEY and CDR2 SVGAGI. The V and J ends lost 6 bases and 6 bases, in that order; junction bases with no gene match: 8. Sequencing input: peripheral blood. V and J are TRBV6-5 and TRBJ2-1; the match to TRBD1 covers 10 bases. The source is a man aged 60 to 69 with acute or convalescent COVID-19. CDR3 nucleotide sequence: TGTGCCAGCAGGGGCCGGGACAGGGGAGTCAATGAGCAGTTCTTC. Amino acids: CASRGRDRGVNEQFF.